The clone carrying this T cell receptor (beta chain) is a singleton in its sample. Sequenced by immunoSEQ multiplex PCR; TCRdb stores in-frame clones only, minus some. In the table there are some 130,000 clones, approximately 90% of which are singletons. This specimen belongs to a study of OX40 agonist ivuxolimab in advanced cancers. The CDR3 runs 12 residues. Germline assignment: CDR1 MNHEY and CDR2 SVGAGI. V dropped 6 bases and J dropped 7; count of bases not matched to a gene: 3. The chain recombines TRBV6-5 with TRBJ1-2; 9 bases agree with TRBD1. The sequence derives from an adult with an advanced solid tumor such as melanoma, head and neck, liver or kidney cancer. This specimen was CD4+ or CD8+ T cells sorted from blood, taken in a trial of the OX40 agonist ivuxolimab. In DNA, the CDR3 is TGTGCCAGCAGACAGGGGGCGGCTGGCTACACCTTC. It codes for CASRQGAAGYTF.